What follows are 26 T cell receptor beta chains derived from one specimen sequenced in a study of blood T cell repertoires in COVID-19. This table comes from immunoSEQ multiplex PCR, and its TCRdb copy is limited to in-frame clones, with some not included. The sample shows 69,000 or so clones, roughly 80% of them seen only once. Sequenced: peripheral blood. These receptors originate from a woman of 80 years or more with active or convalescent COVID-19.

The chain has TRBV6-4 and TRBJ1-1; D gene uncertain. Germline CDR1 reads MRHNA; CDR2 reads SNTAGT. V lost 6 bases and J lost 2, with 10 bases in between. The CDR3 length is 13 residues. Here the CDR3 reads CASRRRSNTEAFF. DNA for the CDR3: TGTGCCAGCAGGAGGAGGAGTAACACTGAAGCTTTCTTT.

This clone was detected once. The chain links TRBV24-1 to TRBJ2-3; perhaps TRBD2 as D (7 bases). CDR3 length: 16 amino acids. Germline V gene data show CDR1 as KGHDR and CDR2 as SFDVKD. V lost 6 bases to trimming and J lost 0 bases, with 15 bases between them. The CDR3 is CATSSWGRGSTDTQYF. The CDR3 bases are TGTGCCACCAGTTCTTGGGGGAGGGGGAGCACAGATACGCAGTATTTT.

This chain uses TRBV5-1 with TRBJ2-1; D remains unclear. V lost 0 bases and J lost 8, with 6 bases in between. This CDR3 contains 12 residues. The germline V gene encodes CDR1 SGHRS and CDR2 YFSETQ. CDR3 amino acids: CASSLVYDEQFF. The CDR3 bases are TGCGCCAGCAGCTTGGTTTATGATGAGCAGTTCTTC.

The CDR3 region is CASSESDRPNYGYTF. Here the CDR3 DNA reads TGTGCCAGCAGTGAATCGGACAGGCCAAACTATGGCTACACCTTC. V is TRBV25-1 and J is TRBJ1-2, with 7 bases aligning to TRBD1. The CDR3 consists of 15 residues. Germline trimming cut 1 base from V and 2 bases from J; bases unmatched to any gene: 4. The germline CDR1 and CDR2 sequences are MGHDK and SYGVNS.

The V and J genes are TRBV29-1 and TRBJ1-4; D is possibly TRBD1 (6 bases). This CDR3 contains 13 residues. V was cut by 6 bases and J by 7 bases, with 15 bases left in between. CDR1 is SQVTM and CDR2 is ANQGSEA in the germline V gene. The CDR3 nucleotides are TGCAGCGTCCCGGGGGGGCTGAGTGAAAAACTGTTTTTT. Its protein product is CSVPGGLSEKLFF.

J is TRBJ2-7 and V is TRBV6-6, with a possible D match to TRBD2 (6 bases). V lost 5 bases and J 0 bases, leaving 11 bases between the germline ends. Germline-derived CDR1 and CDR2 are MNHNY and SVGAGI (reference sequence). The length of the CDR3 is 14 residues. CDR3 amino acids: CASSPWEDSYEQYF. CDR3 coding DNA: TGTGCCAGCAGTCCCTGGGAGGACTCCTACGAGCAGTACTTC.

The chain combines TRBV29-1 with TRBJ1-2, with 7 positions matching TRBD1. CDR1 is SQVTM, CDR2 ANQGSEA, per germline. Trimming took 4 bases from V and 3 from J; bases not matched to a gene: 8. The CDR3 sequence is 14 residues long. The CDR3 DNA reads as TGCAGCGTTGTCAAGGGGGCGCCGGACTATGGCTACACCTTC. This encodes CSVVKGAPDYGYTF.

The chain links TRBV6-2 or TRBV6-3 to TRBJ2-3; 8 bases align to TRBD1. Germline V gene sequence: CDR1 MNHEY, CDR2 SVGEGT. CDR3 size: 15 residues. With V trimmed by 2 bases and J by 2 bases, 3 bases remained unmatched. The CDR3: CASSYPGQATDTQYF. CDR3 DNA: TGTGCCAGCAGTTACCCGGGACAGGCCACAGATACGCAGTATTTT.

The V and J genes are TRBV2 and TRBJ2-1; 8 bases fit TRBD2. Looked up from germline, CDR1 is SNHLY and CDR2 is FYNNEI. With V trimmed by 8 bases and J by 2 bases, 8 bases remained unmatched. CDR3 length: 15 residues. Written as DNA, the CDR3 is TGTGCCAGCTCCCCCGGGACTAGGACCTACAATGAGCAGTTCTTC. Protein sequence: CASSPGTRTYNEQFF.

CDR3 DNA sequence: TGTGCCAGCAGTAGTCGGACTAGCGGGGCCACAGATACGCAGTATTTT. This translates into CASSSRTSGATDTQYF. This chain joins TRBV6-6 and TRBJ2-3; 12 bases align to TRBD2. Per the germline V gene, CDR1 is MNHNY and CDR2 is SVGAGI (reference sequence). Unmatched junction bases numbered 5, after V lost 5 bases and J lost 2 bases. The CDR3 has 16 amino acids.

V and J are TRBV11-3 and TRBJ2-7; a weak D match, TRBD2 (6 bases). CDR3 length: 13 amino acids. The V end was cut by 2 bases, the J end by 7 bases, with 12 bases between. Germline CDR1 reads SGHNT; CDR2 reads YENEEA. The CDR3 coding sequence is TGTGCCAGCAGCTTATTGAGGGGAGGAGAGCAGTACTTC. This sequence encodes CASSLLRGGEQYF. The variable domain in full, completed from reference TRBV11-3 and TRBJ2-7, reads EAGVVQSPRYKIIEKKQPVAFWCNPISGHNTLYWYLQNLGQGPELLIRYENEEAVDDSQLPKDRFSAERLKGVDSTLKIQPAELGDSAVYLCASSLLRGGEQYFGPGTRLTVT.

The chain couples TRBV25-1 to TRBJ2-3; TRBD1 aligns across 7 bases. The CDR3 loop spans 17 amino acids. J gave up 2 bases and V 1 base, and 9 bases lay outside the gene matches. Germline CDR1 and CDR2: MGHDK and SYGVNS. The CDR3 bases are TGTGCCAGCAGTGAATGGGTGAAAGACAGGGCCACAGATACGCAGTATTTT. It codes for CASSEWVKDRATDTQYF.

V gene TRBV28 combines with J gene TRBJ2-1; D might be TRBD2 (6 bases). The CDR3 is 13 residues long. Trimming took off 5 bases at V and 10 bases at J, with 15 bases between the two ends. Germline loops: CDR1 MDHEN, CDR2 SYDVKM. CDR3 sequence (DNA): TGTGCCAGCAGTATCCCCCCTAGCGTGGAGCAGTTCTTC. Its translation: CASSIPPSVEQFF.

This sequence joins TRBV25-1 and TRBJ1-2, with 8 bases aligning to TRBD1. After removal of 4 bases from V and 5 bases from J, the junction contained 9 bases not matched to a gene. CDR3 length: 15 amino acids. Germline V gene sequence: CDR1 MGHDK, CDR2 SYGVNS. The chain's CDR3 is CASSGYQGAGYGYTF. CDR3 bases: TGTGCCAGCAGTGGCTACCAGGGGGCTGGGTATGGCTACACCTTC.

This clone was counted a few times. Other DNA sequences in this sample translate to the same CDR3. The chain's CDR3 is CASSRTANYGYTF. Written as DNA, the CDR3 is TGTGCCAGCAGTAGGACAGCGAACTATGGCTACACCTTC. The chain links TRBV6-5 to TRBJ1-2, with D maybe TRBD1 (6 bases). The CDR3 covers 13 residues. The V gene's germline CDR1 is MNHEY and CDR2 SVGAGI. Trimming took 5 bases from V and 2 from J, leaving 9 bases between them.

This clone appeared a single time. The rearrangement joins TRBV7-2 to TRBJ2-3; a possible D gene is TRBD1 (5 bases). Trimming took 6 bases from V and 4 from J, leaving 14 bases between them. CDR3 length: 14 amino acids. Germline V gene sequence: CDR1 SGHTA, CDR2 FQGNSA. The CDR3 DNA is TGTGCCAGCAGTCAGGGCCCGGCTTCAGATACGCAGTATTTT. Protein product: CASSQGPASDTQYF.

This rearrangement joins TRBV11-3 to TRBJ1-3; D remains unclear. Trimming removed 6 bases from V and 4 bases from J, with 16 bases in between. The CDR3 has 15 amino acids. Germline assignment: CDR1 SGHNT and CDR2 YENEEA. The CDR3 loop is CASRNPGKIGNTIYF. For the CDR3, the DNA is TGTGCCAGCAGGAACCCCGGTAAAATCGGAAACACCATATATTTT.

This chain joins TRBV28 and TRBJ1-6; possibly TRBD1 for D (5 bases). Germline V gene sequence: CDR1 MDHEN, CDR2 SYDVKM. The CDR3 is 17 residues long. The ends were cut back, 4 bases at V and 3 bases at J, with 16 bases in the middle. The CDR3 loop is CASSSPTAWIYNSPLHF. DNA for the CDR3: TGTGCCAGCAGTTCACCGACAGCGTGGATCTATAATTCACCCCTCCACTTT.

This chain connects TRBV19 to TRBJ1-5; possible D gene TRBD1, 6 bases. V shed 2 bases and J shed 3 bases, with 11 bases lying between them. The CDR3 length is 15 residues. Germline V lookup: CDR1 LNHDA, CDR2 SQIVND (reference sequence). Written as DNA, the CDR3 is TGTGCCAGTAGTATACGACAGGTATACAATCAGCCCCAGCATTTT. Translating it yields CASSIRQVYNQPQHF.

The rearrangement links TRBV5-6 to TRBJ1-1, with D perhaps matching TRBD1 (5 bases). The CDR3 is 16 amino acids. CDR1 is SGHDT, CDR2 YYEEEE, per germline. The V gene lost 1 base and the J gene lost 3 bases, with 16 bases spanning the gap. The DNA of the CDR3 is TGTGCCAGCAGCTTGAAAGAGGTATCAGGGTACACTGAAGCTTTCTTT. It translates to CASSLKEVSGYTEAFF.

This sequence joins TRBV19 and TRBJ2-7, with 11 bases matching TRBD2. This CDR3 comprises 19 residues. J lost 2 bases, V lost 3 bases, and 15 bases had no gene match. Germline V gene data show CDR1 as LNHDA and CDR2 as SQIVND (reference sequence). CDR3 bases: TGTGCCAGTAGTATGTTTCTTGCTAGCGGGAGGCGGATCCCCTACGAGCAGTACTTC. Amino acid sequence: CASSMFLASGRRIPYEQYF.

The CDR3 reads CASSQVIRLAKNIQYF. The CDR3 DNA reads as TGTGCCAGCAGCCAAGTAATTCGACTAGCCAAAAACATTCAGTACTTC. This chain connects TRBV3-1 (or the pseudogene TRBV3-2) to TRBJ2-4; D call uncertain. Trimming left V 1 base short and J 0 bases short, with 10 bases between. In germline, CDR1 is LGHDT, CDR2 YNNKEL (reference sequence). The CDR3 extends over 16 amino acids.

J is TRBJ2-7 and V is TRBV6-5, with 7 bases that match TRBD2. CDR1 is MNHEY, CDR2 SVGAGI, per germline. V was clipped by 6 bases and J by 6 bases; unmatched bases: 11. The CDR3 consists of 14 residues. CDR3 DNA sequence: TGTGCCAGCAGCGTGACTAGCTCGGCATCCGAGCAGTACTTC. Translating it yields CASSVTSSASEQYF.

The chain carries TRBV9 and TRBJ2-3; D is uncertain. Germline V gene lookup returns CDR1 SGDLS and CDR2 YYNGEE. The CDR3 runs to 13 residues. V was trimmed by 2 bases and J by 4 bases, leaving 8 bases between them. CDR3 coding DNA: TGTGCCAGCAGCGTTGGCACCCCAGATACGCAGTATTTT. This codes for CASSVGTPDTQYF.

The V call is TRBV15, the J call TRBJ1-1; D is perhaps TRBD1 (6 bases). The CDR3 loop spans 13 amino acids. V gave up 8 bases and J gave up 6 bases, with 16 bases separating them. Germline V gene sequence: CDR1 LNHNV, CDR2 YYDKDF (reference sequence). The CDR3 here is CATGAQGSSEAFF. In nucleotides, the CDR3 is TGTGCCACCGGGGCCCAGGGGAGCTCTGAAGCTTTCTTT.

This clone was detected only a few times. The chain uses TRBV24-1 and TRBJ2-3; 10 bases agree with TRBD1. Germline CDR1 KGHDR, CDR2 SFDVKD. With V trimmed by 4 bases and J by 7 bases, 7 bases remained unmatched. CDR3 length equals 15 residues. CDR3 in amino acids: CATSDPGQGMNTQYF. CDR3 nucleotide sequence: TGTGCCACCAGTGACCCGGGACAGGGGATGAATACGCAGTATTTT.